What follows are 5 T cell receptor beta chains derived from one specimen sequenced in a study of identical twins. TCRdb passed the 5' RACE reads through MiXCR, listing each CDR3 protein once. The sample lists about 550,000 distinct CDR3 sequences; around 20% were seen once. A further study also used this sample, focusing on yellow fever vaccine responses in identical twins.

The specimen sequenced was CD4+ T cells sorted from blood. Receptors were obtained from a woman between 18 and 30 years old in good health.

This clonotype was picked up a small number of times. The chain employs TRBV6-1 and TRBJ1-2; 9 nucleotides agree with TRBD1. The V and J ends lost 5 bases and 2 bases, in that order; junction bases with no gene match: 18. Germline V CDR1 and CDR2: MNHNS, SASEGT. This CDR3 contains 19 residues. The CDR3 sequence: CASSTSGTGPQWSNYGYTF. The CDR3 DNA reads TGTGCCAGCAGTACCTCCGGGACAGGGCCCCAATGGAGCAACTATGGCTACACCTTC.

The chain has TRBV6-1 and TRBJ1-3, with D tentatively TRBD1 (6 bases). The germline CDR1 and CDR2 sequences are MNHNS and SASEGT. Deletions cut 5 bases from V and 0 bases from J, with 17 bases between. There are 17 residues in the CDR3. CDR3 region: CASSPQPRTASGNTIYF. CDR3 coding DNA: TGTGCCAGCAGTCCTCAACCGAGGACAGCCTCTGGAAACACCATATATTTT.

This clonotype was seen ten or more times. J is TRBJ2-7 and V is TRBV7-9, with TRBD2 as a possible D gene (5 bases). V lost 5 bases, J lost 3 bases, and 14 bases lay in between. CDR1 is SEHNR, CDR2 FQNEAQ, per germline (reference sequence). This CDR3 is 14 amino acids long. The DNA for the CDR3 is TGTGCCAGCAGCCCCGGGCTAGCTCGCTACGAGCAGTACTTC. Translation gives CASSPGLARYEQYF.

In this sample, this clonotype turned up a few times. The CDR3, as DNA: TGTGCCAGCAGCTTAGGGGCCAGCCTGCTGAGTGAGCAGTTCTTC. It codes for CASSLGASLLSEQFF. This chain uses TRBV7-4 with TRBJ2-1; the D is unclear. The V end was cut by 1 base, the J end by 9 bases, with 16 bases between. The CDR3 is made up of 15 amino acids. Germline CDR1 SGHVT, CDR2 SQSDAQ.

A few counts support this clonotype. J is TRBJ1-5 and V is TRBV20-1; the match to TRBD1 covers 11 bases. The CDR3 has 13 amino acids. The J segment lost 7 bases and the V segment lost 6 bases, leaving 5 bases of the junction unmatched. Germline CDR1 DFQATT, CDR2 SNEGSKA (reference sequence). CDR3 coding DNA: TGCAGTGCGGGGACAGGGGGATTGCAGCCCCAGCATTTT. Translating it yields CSAGTGGLQPQHF.